A single sample gave rise to the 12 T cell receptor beta chains below, sequenced in a study of blood T cell repertoires in COVID-19. This table comes from immunoSEQ multiplex PCR, and its TCRdb copy is limited to in-frame clones, with some not included. Seen here are 300,000 or so clones, about 83% observed once, and the top ten hold approximately 1.3%. The sequenced sample consisted of peripheral blood. The receptors derive from a woman in her fifties or sixties with acute or convalescent COVID-19.

The V call is TRBV30, the J call TRBJ1-2; possibly TRBD1 for D (6 bases). V lost 4 bases and J 6 bases, leaving 18 bases between the germline ends. Germline V lookup: CDR1 GTSNPN, CDR2 SVGIG (reference sequence). The length of the CDR3 is 14 residues. This CDR3 is CAWNRAGLLDGYTF. Here the CDR3 DNA reads TGTGCCTGGAACAGGGCAGGCCTTTTGGATGGCTACACCTTC.

This chain joins TRBV6-4 and TRBJ2-5; 8 nucleotides match TRBD2. The length of the CDR3 is 15 residues. The ends lost 2 bases at V and 4 bases at J; junction bases unmatched: 6. Germline loops: CDR1 MRHNA, CDR2 SNTAGT. The chain's CDR3 is CASSDTGGAAETQYF. The DNA of the CDR3 is TGTGCCAGCAGTGACACCGGGGGGGCAGCAGAGACCCAGTACTTC.

The genes are TRBV5-8 and TRBJ2-5; 8 nucleotides align to TRBD2. V shed 4 bases and J 4 bases; nucleotides not matched to a gene: 9. In germline, CDR1 is SGHTS, CDR2 YDEGEE. There are 15 residues in the CDR3. CDR3 nucleotides: TGTGCCAGCAGCCCCTGGGTAGCGGGACGAGAGACCCAGTACTTC. This codes for CASSPWVAGRETQYF.

This chain connects TRBV27 to TRBJ2-5, with 10 bases identical to TRBD1. The CDR3 has 15 amino acids. Per germline, CDR1 MNHEY and CDR2 SMNVEV (reference sequence). The ends lost 6 bases at V and 5 bases at J; junction bases unmatched: 9. The CDR3 sequence: CASSQRQGAWETQYF. CDR3 bases: TGTGCCAGCAGCCAGAGACAGGGGGCATGGGAGACCCAGTACTTC.

As concerns this clone: No conserved phenylalanine or tryptophan is present at the end of the CDR3, so a read error is the likely explanation. The chain uses TRBV14 and TRBJ1-2; 8 bases fit TRBD1. With 4 bases clipped from V and 1 base from J, the junction kept 8 bases outside the gene matches. The germline V gene encodes CDR1 SGHDN and CDR2 FVKESK. The CDR3 is made up of 16 amino acids. The CDR3 sequence is CASSPDRARSNYGYTL. Here the CDR3 DNA reads TGTGCCAGCAGCCCGGACAGGGCCCGCAGTAACTATGGCTACACCCTC.

This clone has a handful of counts. The chain joins TRBV28 to TRBJ1-2, with D tentatively TRBD1 (5 bases). Trimming shortened V by 8 bases and J by 2 bases, and 9 bases separated the two germline ends. The CDR3 consists of 12 residues. CDR1 is MDHEN and CDR2 is SYDVKM in the germline V gene. Here the CDR3 DNA reads TGTGCCAGCTTTAAGGGGAACTATGGCTACACCTTC. This codes for CASFKGNYGYTF.

The chain carries TRBV25-1 and TRBJ1-2, with 7 bases identical to TRBD1. From germline, CDR1 is MGHDK and CDR2 SYGVNS. V shed 6 bases, J shed 1 base, and the junction held 5 bases outside the gene matches. CDR3 length: 14 residues. CDR3 region: CASRGDSLNYGYTF. The CDR3 DNA sequence: TGTGCCAGCAGGGGGGACAGCCTTAACTATGGCTACACCTTC.

J is TRBJ1-2 and V is TRBV5-5; maybe TRBD1 (6 bases). The CDR3 consists of 18 residues. With 4 bases removed from V and 0 bases from J, the gap between germline ends came to 22 bases. CDR1 and CDR2 (germline): SGHKS, YYEKEE (reference sequence). CDR3 region: CASSAGQPLADSNYGYTF. CDR3 DNA: TGTGCCAGCAGCGCCGGACAGCCCCTAGCCGACTCTAACTATGGCTACACCTTC.

The chain is built from TRBV19 and TRBJ2-5, with TRBD2 identical over 8 bases. Germline V lookup: CDR1 LNHDA, CDR2 SQIVND (reference sequence). Trimming at V came to 10 bases and at J to 5 bases, leaving 36 bases not matched to a gene. CDR3 length: 22 amino acids. The CDR3 DNA reads TGTGCCACCTCCAGAAACCGTATAGGATCCGGATTGGGCGGGAGGAGAGGTGAGACCCAGTACTTC. It translates to CATSRNRIGSGLGGRRGETQYF.

The CDR3 is CASSLARDIYGYTF. As DNA, the CDR3 is TGTGCCAGCAGCTTAGCCCGGGACATCTATGGCTACACCTTC. The chain links TRBV7-9 to TRBJ1-2; possible D gene TRBD1, 6 bases. The CDR3 sequence is 14 residues long. V lost 0 bases to trimming and J lost 4 bases, with 9 bases between them. Germline V gives CDR1 SEHNR, CDR2 FQNEAQ (reference sequence). Full variable domain (remainder filled in from reference TRBV7-9 and TRBJ1-2): DTGVSQNPRHKITKRGQNVTFRCDPISEHNRLYWYRQTLGQGPEFLTYFQNEAQLEKSRLLSDRFSAERPKGSFSTLEIQRTEQGDSAMYLCASSLARDIYGYTFGSGTRLTVV.

The rearrangement joins TRBV5-1 to TRBJ2-3; TRBD2 aligns across 7 bases. The germline V gene has CDR1 SGHRS and CDR2 YFSETQ. Trimming took 4 bases from V and 1 from J; bases not matched to a gene: 9. The CDR3 is 16 amino acids. The CDR3 nucleotides are TGCGCCAGCAGCCGGAGCGGGGAGCCGGGCACAGATACGCAGTATTTT. It codes for CASSRSGEPGTDTQYF. Combining the CDR3 with reference TRBV5-1 and TRBJ2-3 gives the whole variable domain KAGVTQTPRYLIKTRGQQVTLSCSPISGHRSVSWYQQTPGQGLQFLFEYFSETQRNKGNFPGRFSGRQFSNSRSEMNVSTLELGDSALYLCASSRSGEPGTDTQYFGPGTRLTVL.

This clone was counted a single time. This sequence joins TRBV2 and TRBJ2-3; the D gene is possibly TRBD2 (6 bases). Germline CDR1 SNHLY, CDR2 FYNNEI. The V end was cut by 4 bases, the J end by 5 bases, with 13 bases between. This CDR3 contains 14 residues. The CDR3 DNA is TGTGCCAGCAGTGCGGGGCGGGGCGGAGATACGCAGTATTTT. This gives the protein CASSAGRGGDTQYF.